A single sample gave rise to the 30 T cell receptor beta chains below, sequenced in a study of identical twins. TCRdb recomputed calls from the 5' RACE reads with MiXCR, one row per CDR3 protein. The data show approximately 600,000 distinct CDR3 sequences, 9.5% to 10% seen once. The same sample was also used in a study of yellow fever vaccine responses in identical twins.

Sequencing was done on a sample of PBMCs. The receptors shown here come from a young woman in good health.

The table lists this clonotype with many counts. The chain recombines TRBV3-1 with TRBJ1-1; D uncertain. Deletions cut 5 bases from V and 1 base from J, with 14 bases between. CDR3 length equals 15 residues. Germline lookup yields CDR1 LGHDT and CDR2 YNNKEL (reference sequence). CDR3 bases: TGTGCCAGCAGCAGGTACCGGGTCCCGAACACTGAAGCTTTCTTT. Protein product: CASSRYRVPNTEAFF.

In its sample, this clonotype was seen many times. The chain joins TRBV7-6 to TRBJ1-5; the D is unclear. The CDR3 runs to 13 residues. Germline values: CDR1 SGHVS, CDR2 FNYEAQ. V lost 2 bases and J 2 bases, leaving 4 bases between the germline ends. The DNA of the CDR3 is TGTGCCAGCAGCTTAATGGGCAATCAGCCCCAGCATTTT. Its translation: CASSLMGNQPQHF.

This chain joins TRBV12-3 or TRBV12-4 and TRBJ2-7; TRBD2 matches 7 bases. J lost 0 bases, V lost 3 bases, and 5 bases had no gene match. This CDR3 has 15 amino acids. For the CDR3, the DNA is TGTGCCAGCAGTTTCTCTAGCGGTAGCTCCTACGAGCAGTACTTC. It yields the protein CASSFSSGSSYEQYF.

The sample holds many counts of this clonotype. The genes are TRBV15 and TRBJ2-2; D is uncertain. There are 14 residues in the CDR3. CDR1 is LNHNV and CDR2 is YYDKDF in the germline V gene (reference sequence). V gave up 1 base and J gave up 5 bases, with 8 bases separating them. The CDR3 here is CATSRGGGTGELFF. CDR3 in DNA: TGTGCCACCAGCAGAGGGGGTGGGACCGGGGAGCTGTTTTTT. The full variable domain, completed using reference TRBV15 and TRBJ2-2, is DAMVIQNPRYQVTQFGKPVTLSCSQTLNHNVMYWYQQKSSQAPKLLFHYYDKDFNNEADTPDNFQSRRPNTSFCFLDIRSPGLGDTAMYLCATSRGGGTGELFFGEGSRLTVL.

J is TRBJ2-3 and V is TRBV15; no clear D. This CDR3 region has 15 residues. The germline V gene encodes CDR1 LNHNV and CDR2 YYDKDF (reference sequence). V was trimmed by 0 bases and J by 0 bases, leaving 7 bases between them. Here the CDR3 reads CATSRDFSSTDTQYF. CDR3 sequence (DNA): TGTGCCACCAGCAGAGACTTCTCTAGCACAGATACGCAGTATTTT.

This clonotype was observed at least ten times. V and J are TRBV4-2 and TRBJ2-1; D might be TRBD1 (6 bases). Germline-derived CDR1 and CDR2 are LGHNA and YNFKEQ. Trimming shortened V by 4 bases and J by 0 bases, and 13 bases separated the two germline ends. The CDR3 length is 16 residues. The CDR3 bases are TGTGCCAGCAGCCGATCAGGGGCCAGCTCCTACAATGAGCAGTTCTTC. This translates into CASSRSGASSYNEQFF.

The V gene is TRBV25-1, the J gene TRBJ2-3; 7 bases agree with TRBD2. CDR1 is MGHDK and CDR2 is SYGVNS in the germline V gene. CDR3 length: 16 amino acids. Unmatched junction bases numbered 9, after V lost 4 bases and J lost 2 bases. The CDR3 DNA reads as TGTGCCAGCAGTGGATCGAGCGGGGTAAACACAGATACGCAGTATTTT. It yields the protein CASSGSSGVNTDTQYF.

This chain joins TRBV27 and TRBJ2-1; the match to TRBD1 covers 8 bases. The CDR3 loop spans 17 amino acids. After removal of 3 bases from V and 3 bases from J, the junction contained 10 bases not matched to a gene. Germline assignment: CDR1 MNHEY and CDR2 SMNVEV (reference sequence). The CDR3 DNA reads as TGTGCCAGCAGTTTTATATTTCGGGGGACAGGCTACAATGAGCAGTTCTTC. It yields the protein CASSFIFRGTGYNEQFF.

The sample holds many counts of this clonotype. The chain uses TRBV15 and TRBJ1-4; 8 bases align to TRBD1. The CDR3 covers 20 residues. From germline, CDR1 is LNHNV and CDR2 YYDKDF (reference sequence). After removal of 3 bases from V and 6 bases from J, the junction contained 21 bases not matched to a gene. CDR3 coding DNA: TGTGCCACCAGCAGCAATCCAATACCAGGGGGCGCTGGGTGGTATGAAAAACTGTTTTTT. This encodes CATSSNPIPGGAGWYEKLFF.

This clonotype was counted between two and nine times. The chain has TRBV27 and TRBJ2-3; no clear D. In germline, CDR1 is MNHEY, CDR2 SMNVEV (reference sequence). V was cut by 8 bases and J by 0 bases, with 12 bases left in between. The CDR3 runs to 14 residues. CDR3 protein: CASSGVSSTDTQYF. The CDR3 DNA reads TGTGCCAGCTCAGGAGTTTCTAGCACAGATACGCAGTATTTT.

This clonotype was detected many times. J is TRBJ2-3 and V is TRBV11-2; 8 nucleotides align to TRBD2. Trimming cost V 3 bases and J 3 bases; bases outside gene matches: 11. The CDR3 has 17 amino acids. Germline V gene data show CDR1 as SGHAT and CDR2 as FQNNGV. The CDR3 is CASSFLPDQRGTDTQYF. In DNA, the CDR3 is TGTGCCAGCAGCTTCCTCCCTGATCAGCGGGGGACAGATACGCAGTATTTT.

The rearrangement links TRBV4-3 to TRBJ2-7; no firm D call. V was pared by 3 bases and J by 3 bases, with 9 bases between. The CDR3 is 13 amino acids. CDR1 LGHNA and CDR2 YSLEER come from the germline V gene. CDR3 bases: TGCGCCAGCAGCCAGATTATTTACTACGAGCAGTACTTC. Residues: CASSQIIYYEQYF.

On this clonotype: A much larger clone is a single base away; this may be a read error. The CDR3 sequence: CAISESRTGQFF. For the CDR3, the DNA is TGTGCCATCAGTGAGTCAAGGACAGGGCAGTTCTTC. V is TRBV10-3 and J is TRBJ2-1; 7 bases are shared with TRBD1. Germline values: CDR1 ENHRY, CDR2 SYGVKD. V was clipped by 0 bases and J by 12 bases; unmatched bases: 2. The CDR3 is 12 amino acids.

V and J are TRBV7-2 and TRBJ1-2; 7 nucleotides line up with TRBD1. The germline V gene encodes CDR1 SGHTA and CDR2 FQGNSA. The CDR3 extends over 16 amino acids. Trimming took 5 bases from V and 2 from J; bases not matched to a gene: 11. In nucleotides, the CDR3 is TGTGCCAGCAGCGCAGGGGGTGGCAGATACAACTATGGCTACACCTTC. Protein product: CASSAGGGRYNYGYTF.

The genes are TRBV4-3 and TRBJ2-7; D is unresolved. V shed 0 bases and J shed 0 bases, with 9 bases lying between them. CDR3 length equals 15 residues. From germline, CDR1 is LGHNA and CDR2 YSLEER. DNA of the CDR3: TGCGCCAGCAGCCAAGATACGTACGGCTCCTACGAGCAGTACTTC. The encoded protein is CASSQDTYGSYEQYF.

Of note for this clonotype: A read error may explain this, as a much larger clone is one base away. V is TRBV2 and J is TRBJ2-3; unclear D gene. CDR3 length: 12 residues. Per germline, CDR1 SNHLY and CDR2 FYNNEI. Trimming removed 6 bases at V and 2 bases at J, with 6 bases between. CDR3 sequence (DNA): TGTGCCAGCAGGGGAAACACAGATACGCAGTATTTT. Protein: CASRGNTDTQYF.

This clonotype was found many times. This chain connects TRBV5-1 to TRBJ2-1, with 11 nucleotides matching TRBD2. Germline V lookup: CDR1 SGHRS, CDR2 YFSETQ. The J segment lost 4 bases and the V segment lost 3 bases, leaving 6 bases of the junction unmatched. The CDR3 loop spans 16 amino acids. The CDR3 coding sequence is TGCGCCAGCAGCTCAGTTACTAGCGGGGGATACAATGAGCAGTTCTTC. It specifies CASSSVTSGGYNEQFF.

The chain joins TRBV11-3 to TRBJ2-7; 9 nucleotides line up with TRBD2. Trimming cost V 0 bases and J 5 bases; bases outside gene matches: 11. This CDR3 region has 17 residues. Germline CDR1 SGHNT, CDR2 YENEEA. CDR3 sequence reads: CASSLDEGGRAIHEQYF. The CDR3 region has the DNA TGTGCCAGCAGCTTAGATGAAGGCGGGAGGGCCATCCACGAGCAGTACTTC.

The table lists this clonotype with many counts. This rearrangement joins TRBV4-3 to TRBJ2-7; D uncertain. This CDR3 region has 19 residues. Trimming stripped 1 base from V and 0 bases from J, with 22 bases between. CDR1 and CDR2 from the germline V gene are LGHNA and YSLEER. CDR3 coding DNA: TGCGCCAGCAGCCAAGCCCTGATTGGCGAAGTTAGTTTCTCCTACGAGCAGTACTTC. This sequence encodes CASSQALIGEVSFSYEQYF.

This clonotype was recorded at least ten times. V and J are TRBV29-1 and TRBJ2-1, with D possibly TRBD2 on 5 matching bases. V was pared by 2 bases and J by 3 bases, with 17 bases between. CDR1 and CDR2 from the germline V gene are SQVTM and ANQGSEA. CDR3 length equals 16 residues. This CDR3 reads CSVELWTPQRYNEQFF. The CDR3 nucleotides are TGCAGCGTTGAATTATGGACTCCTCAACGCTACAATGAGCAGTTCTTC.

This rearrangement joins TRBV29-1 to TRBJ2-3; D not certain. CDR3 length: 14 amino acids. CDR1 and CDR2 (germline): SQVTM, ANQGSEA. The V end was cut by 3 bases, the J end by 0 bases, with 10 bases between. CDR3 amino acids: CSVEGGTSTDTQYF. Here the CDR3 DNA reads TGCAGCGTTGAGGGCGGCACTAGCACAGATACGCAGTATTTT.

The genes are TRBV2 and TRBJ2-5; 8 positions match TRBD2. Per germline, CDR1 SNHLY and CDR2 FYNNEI. The CDR3 covers 15 residues. V gave up 5 bases and J gave up 4 bases; unmatched junction bases: 9. In nucleotides, the CDR3 is TGTGCCAGCAGTCTGTCCGGGACTAGGGGAGAGACCCAGTACTTC. Residues: CASSLSGTRGETQYF.

Many counts were recorded for this clonotype. This rearrangement joins TRBV7-9 to TRBJ2-7; no clear D gene. Germline V gene sequence: CDR1 SEHNR, CDR2 FQNEAQ (reference sequence). Trimming shortened V by 4 bases and J by 3 bases, and 4 bases separated the two germline ends. The CDR3 extends over 11 amino acids. This CDR3 reads CASSSHYEQYF. For the CDR3, the DNA is TGTGCCAGCAGCTCGCACTACGAGCAGTACTTC.

The gene calls are TRBV21-1 and TRBJ2-6; the table's D call, TRBD1, was not checked against the DNA. TRBV21-1 corresponds to a pseudogene. The CDR3 loop spans 17 amino acids. The CDR3 spells CASSRFKGLSGANVLTF. In nucleotides, the CDR3 is TGTGCCAGCAGCAGGTTCAAGGGGCTCTCTGGGGCCAACGTCCTGACTTTC.

This clonotype has just a few counts. The J gene is TRBJ2-5, the V gene TRBV7-8; 9 bases align to TRBD1. The CDR3 totals 15 residues. Germline values: CDR1 SGHVS, CDR2 FQNEAQ. The ends lost 5 bases at V and 5 bases at J; junction bases unmatched: 9. DNA for the CDR3: TGTGCCAGCAGCGTGCCGGGACAGGGCATGGAGACCCAGTACTTC. This sequence encodes CASSVPGQGMETQYF.

The sample holds many counts of this clonotype. The chain links TRBV5-1 to TRBJ2-5; 7 nucleotides match TRBD1. This CDR3 has 13 residues. CDR1 and CDR2 from the germline V gene are SGHRS and YFSETQ. Trimming removed 4 bases from V and 5 bases from J; junction bases left unmatched: 5. The CDR3 coding sequence is TGCGCCAGCAGCATACAGGGGACGGAGACCCAGTACTTC. Translating gives CASSIQGTETQYF.

The genes are TRBV13 and TRBJ2-1, with 11 nucleotides matching TRBD2. Germline V gene lookup returns CDR1 PRHDT and CDR2 FYEKMQ (reference sequence). The CDR3 runs 16 residues. V lost 2 bases to trimming and J lost 3 bases; unmatched junction nucleotides: 3. The chain's CDR3 is CASSLFSGRGYNEQFF. The CDR3 nucleotides are TGTGCCAGCAGCTTATTTAGCGGGAGGGGCTACAATGAGCAGTTCTTC.

The sample holds a few counts of this clonotype. The chain links TRBV7-3 to TRBJ2-6; no reliable D call. The CDR3 has 15 amino acids. V lost 2 bases, J lost 2 bases, and 7 bases lay in between. In germline, CDR1 is SGHTA, CDR2 FQGTGA. This CDR3 is CASSLYLPGANVLTF. CDR3 coding DNA: TGTGCCAGCAGCTTATACCTACCTGGGGCCAACGTCCTGACTTTC.

In its sample, this clonotype was seen many times. The J gene is TRBJ2-7, the V gene TRBV20-1; 7 nucleotides align to TRBD1. The CDR3 length is 13 residues. Germline trimming cut 1 base from V and 7 bases from J; bases unmatched to any gene: 7. Germline CDR1 is DFQATT and CDR2 is SNEGSKA (reference sequence). The CDR3 region is CSARVGQTKEQYF. CDR3 nucleotide sequence: TGCAGTGCTAGAGTGGGACAGACTAAGGAGCAGTACTTC.

This clonotype has at least ten counts. The chain recombines TRBV20-1 with TRBJ2-1; D is uncertain. Germline V gene data show CDR1 as DFQATT and CDR2 as SNEGSKA (reference sequence). The CDR3 has 14 amino acids. Trimming took off 2 bases at V and 0 bases at J, with 8 bases between the two ends. This chain's CDR3 is CSARLTSSYNEQFF. CDR3 DNA sequence: TGCAGTGCTAGACTAACCAGCTCCTACAATGAGCAGTTCTTC.